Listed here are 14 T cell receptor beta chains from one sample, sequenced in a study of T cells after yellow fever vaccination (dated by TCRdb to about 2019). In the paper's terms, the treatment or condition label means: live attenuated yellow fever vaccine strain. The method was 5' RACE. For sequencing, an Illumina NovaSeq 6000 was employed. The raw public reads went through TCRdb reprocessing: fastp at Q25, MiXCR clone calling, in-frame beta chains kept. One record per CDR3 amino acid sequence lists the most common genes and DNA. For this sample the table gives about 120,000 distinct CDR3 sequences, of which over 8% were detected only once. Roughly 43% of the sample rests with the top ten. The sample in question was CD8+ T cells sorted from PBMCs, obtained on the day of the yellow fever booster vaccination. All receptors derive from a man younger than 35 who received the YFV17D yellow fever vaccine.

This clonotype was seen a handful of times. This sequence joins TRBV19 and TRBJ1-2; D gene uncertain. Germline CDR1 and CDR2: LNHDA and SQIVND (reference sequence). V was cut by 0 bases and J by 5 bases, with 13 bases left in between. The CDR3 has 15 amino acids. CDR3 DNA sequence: TGTGCCAGTAGTATAGATCTCCGTCGGCCTTATGGCTACACCTTC. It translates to CASSIDLRRPYGYTF.

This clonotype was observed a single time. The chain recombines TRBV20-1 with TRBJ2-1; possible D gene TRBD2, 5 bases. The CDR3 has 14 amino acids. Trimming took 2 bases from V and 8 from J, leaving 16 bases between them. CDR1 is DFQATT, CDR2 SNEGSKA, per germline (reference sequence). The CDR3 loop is CSARNHGAADEQFF. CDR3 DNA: TGCAGTGCTAGAAATCACGGAGCGGCAGATGAGCAGTTCTTC.

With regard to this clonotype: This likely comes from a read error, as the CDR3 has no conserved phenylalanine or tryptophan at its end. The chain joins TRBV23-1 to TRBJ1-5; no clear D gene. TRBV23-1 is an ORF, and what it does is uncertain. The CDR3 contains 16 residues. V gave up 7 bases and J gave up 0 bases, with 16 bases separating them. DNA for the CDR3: TGCGCCAGCACCCCCCTTGCAGGTCATAGCAATCAGCCCCAGCATCTT. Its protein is CASTPLAGHSNQPQHL.

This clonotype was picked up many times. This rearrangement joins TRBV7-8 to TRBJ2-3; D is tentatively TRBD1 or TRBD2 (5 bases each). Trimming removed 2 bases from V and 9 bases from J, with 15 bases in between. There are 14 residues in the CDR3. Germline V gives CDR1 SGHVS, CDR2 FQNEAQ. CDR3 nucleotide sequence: TGTGCCAGCAGCTTAAGTGGGGGTCTAGGCACGCAGTATTTT. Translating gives CASSLSGGLGTQYF.

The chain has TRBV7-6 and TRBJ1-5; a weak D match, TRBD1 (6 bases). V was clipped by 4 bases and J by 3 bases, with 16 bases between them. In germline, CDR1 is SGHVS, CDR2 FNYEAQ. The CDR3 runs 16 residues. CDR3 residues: CASSSGALRSNQPQHF. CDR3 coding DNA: TGTGCCAGCAGCTCAGGGGCGTTAAGGTCCAATCAGCCCCAGCATTTT.

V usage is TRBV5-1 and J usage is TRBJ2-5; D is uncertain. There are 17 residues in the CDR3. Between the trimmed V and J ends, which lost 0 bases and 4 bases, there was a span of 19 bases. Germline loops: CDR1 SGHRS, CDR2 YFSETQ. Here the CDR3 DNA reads TGCGCCAGCAGCTTGGGGGTGGCGTCGGCGCCGGGAGAGACCCAGTACTTC. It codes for CASSLGVASAPGETQYF.

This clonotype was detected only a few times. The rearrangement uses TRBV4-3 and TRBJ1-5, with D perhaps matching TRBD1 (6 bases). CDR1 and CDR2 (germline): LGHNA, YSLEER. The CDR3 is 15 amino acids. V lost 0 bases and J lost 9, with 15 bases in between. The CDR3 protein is CASSQDLGGVRPQHF. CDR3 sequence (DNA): TGCGCCAGCAGCCAAGATCTAGGGGGGGTACGGCCCCAGCATTTT.

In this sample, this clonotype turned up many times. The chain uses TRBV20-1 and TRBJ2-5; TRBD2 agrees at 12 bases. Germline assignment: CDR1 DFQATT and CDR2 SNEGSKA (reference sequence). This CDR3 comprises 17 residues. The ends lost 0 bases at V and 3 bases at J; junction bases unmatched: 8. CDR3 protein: CSARDWASGGAEETQYF. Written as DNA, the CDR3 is TGCAGTGCTAGAGATTGGGCTAGCGGGGGGGCGGAAGAGACCCAGTACTTC.

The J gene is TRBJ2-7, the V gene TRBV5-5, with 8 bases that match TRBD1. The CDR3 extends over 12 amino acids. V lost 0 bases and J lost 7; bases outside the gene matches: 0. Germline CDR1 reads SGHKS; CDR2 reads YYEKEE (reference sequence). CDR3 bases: TGTGCCAGCAGCTTGGGACAGGGGGAGCAGTACGTC. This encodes CASSLGQGEQYV.

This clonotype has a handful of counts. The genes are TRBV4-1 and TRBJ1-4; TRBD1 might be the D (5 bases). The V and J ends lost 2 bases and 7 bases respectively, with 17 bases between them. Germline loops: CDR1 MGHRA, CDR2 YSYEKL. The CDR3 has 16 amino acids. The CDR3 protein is CASSQRDTLGGEKLFF. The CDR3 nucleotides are TGCGCCAGCAGCCAAAGAGACACACTGGGGGGTGAAAAACTGTTTTTT.

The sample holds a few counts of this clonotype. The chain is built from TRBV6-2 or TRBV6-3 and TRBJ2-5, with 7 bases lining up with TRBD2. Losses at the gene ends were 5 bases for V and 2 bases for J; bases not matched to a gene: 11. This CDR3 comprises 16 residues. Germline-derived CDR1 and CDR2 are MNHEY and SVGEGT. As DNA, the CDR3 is TGTGCCAGCAGTAAGCCGCGTGTCGGGGGGCAAGAGACCCAGTACTTC. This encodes CASSKPRVGGQETQYF.

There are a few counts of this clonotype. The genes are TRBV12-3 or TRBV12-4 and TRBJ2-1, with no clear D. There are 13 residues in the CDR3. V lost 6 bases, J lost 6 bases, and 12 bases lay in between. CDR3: CASSPEEPNEQFF. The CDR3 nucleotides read TGTGCCAGCAGCCCCGAGGAACCCAATGAGCAGTTCTTC.

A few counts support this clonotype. The CDR3: CASSRDGFYEQYV. As DNA, the CDR3 is TGTGCCAGCAGTCGGGACGGCTTCTACGAGCAGTACGTC. This chain uses TRBV2 with TRBJ2-7; either TRBD1 or TRBD2 may supply D (5 bases each). This CDR3 is 13 amino acids long. V was clipped by 5 bases and J by 3 bases, with 11 bases between them. Germline lookup yields CDR1 SNHLY and CDR2 FYNNEI.

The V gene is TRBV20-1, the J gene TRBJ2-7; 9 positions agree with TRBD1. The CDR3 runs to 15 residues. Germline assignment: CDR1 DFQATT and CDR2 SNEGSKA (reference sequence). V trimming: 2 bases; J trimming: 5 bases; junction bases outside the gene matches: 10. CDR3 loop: CSARSGWTGVHEQYF. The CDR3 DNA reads TGCAGTGCTAGAAGCGGGTGGACAGGGGTCCACGAGCAGTACTTC.